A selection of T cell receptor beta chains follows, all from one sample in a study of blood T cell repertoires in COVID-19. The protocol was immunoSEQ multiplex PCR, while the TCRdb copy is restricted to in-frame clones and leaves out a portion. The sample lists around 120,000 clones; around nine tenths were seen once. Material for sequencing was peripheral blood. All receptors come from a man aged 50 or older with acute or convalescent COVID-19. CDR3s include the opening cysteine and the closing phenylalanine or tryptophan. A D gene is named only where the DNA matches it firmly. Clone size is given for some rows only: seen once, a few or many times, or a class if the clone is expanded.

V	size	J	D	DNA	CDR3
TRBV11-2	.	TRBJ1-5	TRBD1	TGTGCCAGCAGCCTAGACAGGGGGGATCAGCCCCAGCATTTT	CASSLDRGDQPQHF
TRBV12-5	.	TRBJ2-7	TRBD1	TGTGCTAGTGGTTTGGGGACAGGGGGAAACTACGAGCAGTACTTC	CASGLGTGGNYEQYF
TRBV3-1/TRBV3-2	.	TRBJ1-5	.	TGTGCCAGCAGCCAAACCCTCGGAGGGGTCGTCAATCAGCCCCAGCATTTT	CASSQTLGGVVNQPQHF
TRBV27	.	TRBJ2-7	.	TGTGCCAGCAGTTTGCTAGGAGGGCCGGGCGAGCAGTACTTC	CASSLLGGPGEQYF
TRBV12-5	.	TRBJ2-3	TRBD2	TGTGCTAGTGGTACCTCTTGGTGGGCGGGAGGCCGAGATCCTAGCACAGATACGCAGTATTTT	CASGTSWWAGGRDPSTDTQYF
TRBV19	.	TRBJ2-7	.	TGTGCCAGTAGTATCGCGGGAAGCTCCTACGAGCAGTACTTC	CASSIAGSSYEQYF
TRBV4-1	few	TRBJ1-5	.	TGCGCCAGCAGCCAAGTTGGCCAGTATCGTCAGCCCCAGCATTTT	CASSQVGQYRQPQHF
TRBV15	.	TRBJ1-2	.	TGTGCCACCAGCAGAGATAACGGGGATGTGGACTATGGCTACACCTTC	CATSRDNGDVDYGYTF
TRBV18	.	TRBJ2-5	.	TGTGCCAGCTCACCCGCCGCGGATGAGACCCAGTACTTC	CASSPAADETQYF
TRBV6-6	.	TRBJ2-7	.	TGTGCCAGCAGTATCCAGGGGGGATCCTACGAGCAGTACTTC	CASSIQGGSYEQYF
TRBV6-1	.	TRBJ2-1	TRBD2	TGTGCCAGCAGTGAAGTCCTAGCGGGAGGGCTGAACAATGAGCAGTTCTTC	CASSEVLAGGLNNEQFF
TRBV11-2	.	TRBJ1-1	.	TGTGCCAGCAGCCCCCTTGGGGGGTCGAACACTGAAGCTTTCTTT	CASSPLGGSNTEAFF
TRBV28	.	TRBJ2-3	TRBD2	TGTGCCAGCAGTTCGGCGGGAGACGCAGATACGCAGTATTTT	CASSSAGDADTQYF
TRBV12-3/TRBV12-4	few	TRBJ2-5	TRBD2	TGTGCCAGCAGTTTCGGGGGGGAGACCCAGTACTTC	CASSFGGETQYF
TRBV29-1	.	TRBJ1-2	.	TGCAGCGTGGCTTTCGGGTCTTATGGCTACACCTTC	CSVAFGSYGYTF
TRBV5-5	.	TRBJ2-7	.	TGTGCCAGCAGCCAACACCTCCGGGATTTCTACGAGCAGTACTTC	CASSQHLRDFYEQYF
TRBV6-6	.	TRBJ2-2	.	TGTGCCAGCAGTTCTATCGGGGGTCATAACGGGGAGCTGTTTTTT	CASSSIGGHNGELFF
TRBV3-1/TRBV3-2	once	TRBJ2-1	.	TGTGCCAGCAGCCAAGATAGAGCGAGCTCCTACAATGAGCAGTTCTTC	CASSQDRASSYNEQFF
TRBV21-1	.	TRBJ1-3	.	TGTGCCAGCAGCGCCCCTCCGGGAGGGGGCCCTGGAAACACCATATATTTT	CASSAPPGGGPGNTIYF
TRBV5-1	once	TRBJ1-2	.	TGCGCCAGCGGCCAAAGTACTAACTATGGCTACACCTTC	CASGQSTNYGYTF
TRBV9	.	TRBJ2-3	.	TGTGCCAGCAGCGGGGCCGGATGGAATACGCAGTATTTT	CASSGAGWNTQYF
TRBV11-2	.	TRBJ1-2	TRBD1	TGTGCCAGCAGCCCCGTAATCAGGACAGGTGGCGGGGGCTACACCTTC	CASSPVIRTGGGGYTF
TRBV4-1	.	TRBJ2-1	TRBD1	TGCGCCAGCAGCCATTGGGACAGGAACAATGAGCAGTTCTTC	CASSHWDRNNEQFF
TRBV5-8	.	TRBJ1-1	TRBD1	TGTGCCAGCAGCTTCCCGGACAGGGTAGACACTGAAGCTTTCTTT	CASSFPDRVDTEAFF
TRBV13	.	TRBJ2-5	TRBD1	TGTGCCAGCAGCTTCTATGCAGGGGGAAGAGAGACCCAGTACTTC	CASSFYAGGRETQYF
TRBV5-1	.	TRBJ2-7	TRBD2	TGCGCCAGCAGCTTGCCTAGCGGGAGGGTTTACGAGCAGTACTTC	CASSLPSGRVYEQYF
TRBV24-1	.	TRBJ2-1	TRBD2	TGTGCCACCAGTGATTTCGGGGGGGCCCCCTACAATGAGCAGTTCTTC	CATSDFGGAPYNEQFF
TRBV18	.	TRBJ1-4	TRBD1	TGTGCCAGCTCGCCTCCCGGGACAGGGGGCGGTGGAGAAAAACTGTTTTTT	CASSPPGTGGGGEKLFF
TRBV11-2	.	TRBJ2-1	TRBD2	TGTGCCAGCAGCTCGGGACTAGCGGGATACAATGAGCAGTTCTTC	CASSSGLAGYNEQFF
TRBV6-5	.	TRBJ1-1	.	TGTTCATCTACAGGATGGAACACTGAAGCTTTCTTT	CSSTGWNTEAFF
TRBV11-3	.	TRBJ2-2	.	TGTGCCAGCAGCCCAGATTTAGTGCAGGCCGGGGAGCTGTTTTTT	CASSPDLVQAGELFF
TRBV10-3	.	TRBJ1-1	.	TGTGCCATCAGTGAGCCCCGGGGGGGGGCAGGTTACACTGAAGCTTTCTTT	CAISEPRGGAGYTEAFF
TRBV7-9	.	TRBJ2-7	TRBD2	TGTGCCAGCAGCCCAACTAGCGGGCCCTACGAGCAGTACTTC	CASSPTSGPYEQYF
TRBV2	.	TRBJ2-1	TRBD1	TGTGCCAGCAGATTCGACAGGGGACCCTACAATGAGCAGTTCTTC	CASRFDRGPYNEQFF
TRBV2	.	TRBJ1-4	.	TGTGCCAGCAGTGATGGCAGGGCTAATGAAAAACTGTTTTTT	CASSDGRANEKLFF
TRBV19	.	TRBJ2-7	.	TGTGCCAGTATGGGCAGCTACGAGCAGTACTTC	CASMGSYEQYF
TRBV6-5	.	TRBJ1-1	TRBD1	TGTGCCAGCAGTTTCGACAGGGCTATGAACACTGAAGCTTTCTTT	CASSFDRAMNTEAFF
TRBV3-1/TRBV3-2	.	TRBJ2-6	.	TGTGCCAGCAGCGCCGGCCTAGGCTCTGGGGCCAACGTCCTGACTTTC	CASSAGLGSGANVLTF
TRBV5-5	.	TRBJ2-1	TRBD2	TGTGCCAGCTCCAGCGGGGTCGGCTTCCACAATGAGCAGTTCTTC	CASSSGVGFHNEQFF
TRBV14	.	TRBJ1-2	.	TGTGCCAGCAGCCCAAAAATAGGGGTTGGCTACACCTTC	CASSPKIGVGYTF
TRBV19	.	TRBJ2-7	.	TGTGCCAGTAGTAAAAGTGGGGCAGTATACGAGCAGTACTTC	CASSKSGAVYEQYF
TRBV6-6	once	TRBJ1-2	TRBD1	TGTGCCAGCAGTTACTCGGAGGGGGCCAACTATGGCTACACCTTC	CASSYSEGANYGYTF
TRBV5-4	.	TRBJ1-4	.	TGTGCCAGCAGCGACACGTTTAATGAAAAACTGTTTTTT	CASSDTFNEKLFF
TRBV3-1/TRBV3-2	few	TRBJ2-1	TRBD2	TGTGCCAGCAGCCAAGGGGGAGGGGTTTCGAATGAGCAGTTCTTC	CASSQGGGVSNEQFF
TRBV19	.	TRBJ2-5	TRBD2	TGTGCCAGTAGTATTTATGTAGCGGGGGCACGGGAGACCCAGTACTTC	CASSIYVAGARETQYF
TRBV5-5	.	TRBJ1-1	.	TGTGCCAGCAGCATCCTGGCGGTAACTGAAGCTTTCTTT	CASSILAVTEAFF
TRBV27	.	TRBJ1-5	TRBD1	TGTGCCAGCAGTTTAACAGGGGCGGGCCAGCCCCAGCATTTT	CASSLTGAGQPQHF
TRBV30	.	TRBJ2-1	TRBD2	TGTGCCTGGAGTTCTGGGCGGGAGCCGTACAATGAGCAGTTCTTC	CAWSSGREPYNEQFF
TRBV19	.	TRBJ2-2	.	TGTGCCAGTAGACCCGGGAGAGCGGACACCGGGGAGCTGTTTTTT	CASRPGRADTGELFF
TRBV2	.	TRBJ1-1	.	TGTGCCAGCAGCGGAGAAGGGGCGAACACTGAAGCTTTCTTT	CASSGEGANTEAFF
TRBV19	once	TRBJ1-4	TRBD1	TGTGCCAGTAGTACCCAAGGACAGGGAGGAAAACTGTTTTTT	CASSTQGQGGKLFF
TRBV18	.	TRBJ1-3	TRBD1	TGTGCCAGCTCACCACCGGGGACAGGGGGCTTCTCTGGAAACACCATATATTTT	CASSPPGTGGFSGNTIYF
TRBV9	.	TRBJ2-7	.	TGTGCCAGCAGCCGAACCCCTACCCACGAGCAGTACTTC	CASSRTPTHEQYF
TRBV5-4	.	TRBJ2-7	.	TGTGCCAGCAGCTTGGGTAGCAGCTCCTACGAGCAGTACTTC	CASSLGSSSYEQYF
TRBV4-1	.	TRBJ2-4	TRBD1	TGCGCCAGCAGCCAAGGAGGCCAGGGGGCCCTAGCCAAAAACATTCAGTACTTC	CASSQGGQGALAKNIQYF
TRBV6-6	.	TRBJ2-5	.	TGTGCCAGCAGTTACTCGGTCCCCGGAGCCCAGTACTTC	CASSYSVPGAQYF
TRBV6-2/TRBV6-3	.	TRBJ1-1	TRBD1	TGTGCCAGCAGTTACAAGGGGGCGAGATCTGAAGCTTTCTTT	CASSYKGARSEAFF
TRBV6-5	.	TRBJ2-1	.	TGTGCCAGCTGGCGCAGCAGGTTGTACAATGAGCAGTTCTTC	CASWRSRLYNEQFF
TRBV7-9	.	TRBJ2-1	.	TGTGCCAGCAGCCCCGGGACAAACAATGAGCAGTTCTTC	CASSPGTNNEQFF
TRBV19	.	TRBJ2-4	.	TGTGCCAGTAGTATATCTGGCCAGGGGGGCAAAAACATTCAGTACTTC	CASSISGQGGKNIQYF